This T cell receptor (beta chain) was captured in a study of blood T cells in healthy people across ages. This clonotype was seen a few times. This CDR3 contains 15 residues. Germline CDR1 SGHTA, CDR2 FQGTGA. After removal of 2 bases from V and 9 bases from J, the junction contained 7 bases not matched to a gene. Then a second PCR, running about 6 to 11 cycles, was carried out with a sample-barcoded 5' primer and a J-beta primer mix. TCRdb re-analysed the 5' RACE reads in MiXCR, keeping a single row per CDR3 protein. The sample lists 700,000 to 900,000 distinct CDR3 sequences, around 24% occurring once. This sample was shared with a second study, whose subject was T cells of mothers and their children.

The origin of this receptor is a boy under 18 in good health. The J gene is TRBJ2-1, the V gene TRBV7-3; TRBD2 matches 10 bases. Sequencing was done on a sample of blood. CDR3 residues: CASSLEAGGRVEQFF. CDR3 DNA sequence: TGTGCCAGCAGCTTAGAAGCGGGGGGGCGAGTTGAGCAGTTCTTC.